A single sample gave rise to the 4 T cell receptor beta chains below, sequenced in a study of neurological immune-mediated disorders. Sample time point: longitudinal time-point 1 (baseline). TCRdb ran MiXCR on the 5' RACE reads and lists one entry per CDR3 protein. The data contain 71,000 or so distinct CDR3 sequences, roughly an eighth of them singletons. Sample: PBMCs. These receptors were taken from a female donor with HTLV-1-associated myelopathy (HAM/TSP).

The chain combines TRBV12-3 or TRBV12-4 with TRBJ1-5; TRBD1 matches 9 bases. J gave up 4 bases and V 6 bases, and 7 bases lay outside the gene matches. CDR3 length: 15 amino acids. The CDR3 DNA follows: TGTGCCAGCAGCCGGACCGGACAGGGGAATCAGCCCCAGCATTTT. Protein: CASSRTGQGNQPQHF.

The chain has TRBV27 and TRBJ2-7; 10 bases fit TRBD1. V was pared by 6 bases and J by 5 bases, with 10 bases of the junction left unmatched. The CDR3 extends over 15 amino acids. Germline V gene sequence: CDR1 MNHEY, CDR2 SMNVEV (reference sequence). For the CDR3, the DNA is TGTGCCAGCAGCCAATCGGGACAGGGGATCCACGAGCAGTACTTC. Translated: CASSQSGQGIHEQYF.

This clonotype was seen many times. The chain joins TRBV12-3 or TRBV12-4 to TRBJ2-7, with unresolved D. Deletions cut 3 bases from V and 9 bases from J, with 15 bases between. CDR3 length equals 13 residues. Here the CDR3 reads CASSFGPIYGQYF. CDR3 sequence (DNA): TGTGCCAGCAGTTTCGGGCCAATCTATGGGCAGTACTTC.

This clonotype is medium-sized within its sample. The V and J genes are TRBV20-1 and TRBJ1-2, with D maybe TRBD1 (5 bases). The CDR3 loop spans 15 amino acids. Looked up from germline, CDR1 is DFQATT and CDR2 is SNEGSKA (reference sequence). V lost 2 bases and J lost 8, with 21 bases in between. CDR3 bases: TGCAGTGCTAGAATGGTTACGGGGGGGGGAGGAGGCTACACCTTC. Translated, it gives CSARMVTGGGGGYTF.